This TCR beta chain emerged from a study of OX40 agonist ivuxolimab in advanced cancers. Study-level background: Patients got intravenous ivuxolimab at 0.01 to 10 mg/kg every 2 weeks. Dose-escalation patients were diagnosed with hepatocellular carcinoma, melanoma, renal cell cancer or head and neck cancer.

Comment on this clone: Its antigen is not known.

Study-level findings and limits: Patients who responded partially at 0.1-3.0 mg/kg showed clonal expansion ranking among the lowest.

The CDR3 is 16 residues long. Germline V gives CDR1 SGHRS, CDR2 YFSETQ. After removal of 4 bases from V and 8 bases from J, the junction contained 12 bases not matched to a gene. Assay used: immunoSEQ multiplex PCR; TCRdb lists only in-frame clones, some missing. The table lists tens of thousands of clones, roughly 94% of them singletons. The material sequenced was CD4+ or CD8+ T cells sorted from blood, taken in a trial of the OX40 agonist ivuxolimab. This clonotype was obtained from an adult with an advanced solid tumor such as melanoma, head and neck, liver or kidney cancer. J is TRBJ1-4 and V is TRBV5-1, with 9 bases matching TRBD1. The CDR3 sequence is CASSPYSTGGREKLFF. The CDR3 region has the DNA TGCGCCAGCAGCCCATACTCGACAGGGGGTAGGGAAAAACTGTTTTTT.